Listed here are 10 T cell receptor beta chains from one sample, sequenced in a study of blood T cell repertoires in COVID-19. The repertoire was sequenced with immunoSEQ multiplex PCR; TCRdb's copy has only in-frame clones and lacks some. The table includes more than 85,000 clones, more than 75% detected once. The material sequenced was peripheral blood. The receptors shown here come from a man aged 80 or over with acute or convalescent COVID-19.

The chain has TRBV7-9 and TRBJ1-5; no clear D gene. Trimming left V 11 bases short and J 3 bases short, with 17 bases between. The CDR3 sequence is 14 residues long. Germline loops: CDR1 SEHNR, CDR2 FQNEAQ (reference sequence). CDR3 in DNA: TGTGCCGTTCTGTCTTCCGGGTCCAATCAGCCCCAGCATTTT. Its protein is CAVLSSGSNQPQHF.

The chain employs TRBV3-1 (or the pseudogene TRBV3-2) and TRBJ1-2, with a tentative D call TRBD1 (6 bases). Trimming removed 0 bases at V and 4 bases at J, with 12 bases between. CDR1 and CDR2 (germline): LGHDT, YNNKEL (reference sequence). This CDR3 is 15 amino acids long. The CDR3 nucleotides read TGTGCCAGCAGCCAAGATGTTAGGGGGTCCTATGGCTACACCTTC. This codes for CASSQDVRGSYGYTF.

The J gene is TRBJ2-7, the V gene TRBV7-2, with 7 nucleotides matching TRBD1. The V segment lost 8 bases and the J segment 6 bases; nucleotides outside the gene matches: 13. The CDR3 is 14 residues long. Looked up from germline, CDR1 is SGHTA and CDR2 is FQGNSA. The CDR3 region is CASRLDRAYGEQYF. CDR3 DNA sequence: TGTGCCAGCCGTCTTGACAGGGCTTACGGCGAGCAGTACTTC.

The chain combines TRBV3-1 (or the pseudogene TRBV3-2) with TRBJ1-6, with D unclear. This CDR3 contains 13 residues. Deletions cut 4 bases from V and 7 bases from J, with 8 bases between. Germline-derived CDR1 and CDR2 are LGHDT and YNNKEL (reference sequence). As DNA, the CDR3 is TGTGCCAGCAGCCGTCAGGCGAATTCACCCCTCCACTTT. This codes for CASSRQANSPLHF.

This chain joins TRBV7-2 and TRBJ1-1; D is ambiguous. Germline CDR1 SGHTA, CDR2 FQGNSA. Trimming left V 4 bases short and J 1 base short, with 13 bases between. This CDR3 has 15 amino acids. CDR3 region: CASSSSQPRNTEAFF. The CDR3 coding sequence is TGTGCCAGCAGCTCATCACAGCCACGGAACACTGAAGCTTTCTTT.

The table lists this clone with a few counts. The rearrangement uses TRBV6-6 and TRBJ2-1, with D maybe TRBD1 (5 bases). Per germline, CDR1 MNHNY and CDR2 SVGAGI (reference sequence). Trimming pared 5 bases from V and 5 bases from J, leaving 7 bases between. The CDR3 runs 12 residues. The CDR3 protein is CASSETDNEQFF. For the CDR3, the DNA is TGTGCCAGCAGTGAGACAGACAATGAGCAGTTCTTC.

This clone was seen only a few times. The rearrangement links TRBV7-2 to TRBJ1-6; D perhaps matches TRBD1 (5 bases). Per germline, CDR1 SGHTA and CDR2 FQGNSA. This CDR3 is built from 16 residues. V was clipped by 6 bases and J by 7 bases, with 19 bases between them. The DNA of the CDR3 is TGTGCCAGCAGTTTCCAGGGAACCCGCCCGAATTCACCCCTCCACTTT. This gives the protein CASSFQGTRPNSPLHF.

The chain uses TRBV19 and TRBJ2-5, with 8 bases matching TRBD1. The ends lost 7 bases at V and 5 bases at J; junction bases unmatched: 6. The CDR3 totals 13 residues. From germline, CDR1 is LNHDA and CDR2 SQIVND (reference sequence). The CDR3 DNA follows: TGTGCCAGTACCAGGGGGCTTGGGGAGACCCAGTACTTC. Protein sequence: CASTRGLGETQYF.

Here the CDR3 DNA reads TGTGCCAGCAGCCTTCCGGGACGGGAGGTCCCAAATTCACCCCTCCACTTT. Encoded protein: CASSLPGREVPNSPLHF. This chain uses TRBV6-2 or TRBV6-3 with TRBJ1-6, with D possibly being TRBD1 (5 bases). Germline CDR1 and CDR2: MNHEY and SVGEGT. V dropped 6 bases and J dropped 7 bases, with 22 bases sitting between them. The CDR3 length is 17 residues.

This clone was observed a few times. The CDR3 is CASSLTGVGYTF. CDR3 sequence (DNA): TGTGCCAGCAGCTTAACGGGGGTAGGCTACACCTTC. This chain links TRBV7-2 with TRBJ1-2, with D maybe TRBD1 (5 bases). From germline, CDR1 is SGHTA and CDR2 FQGNSA. The ends were cut back, 2 bases at V and 8 bases at J, with 9 bases in the middle. The CDR3 consists of 12 residues.